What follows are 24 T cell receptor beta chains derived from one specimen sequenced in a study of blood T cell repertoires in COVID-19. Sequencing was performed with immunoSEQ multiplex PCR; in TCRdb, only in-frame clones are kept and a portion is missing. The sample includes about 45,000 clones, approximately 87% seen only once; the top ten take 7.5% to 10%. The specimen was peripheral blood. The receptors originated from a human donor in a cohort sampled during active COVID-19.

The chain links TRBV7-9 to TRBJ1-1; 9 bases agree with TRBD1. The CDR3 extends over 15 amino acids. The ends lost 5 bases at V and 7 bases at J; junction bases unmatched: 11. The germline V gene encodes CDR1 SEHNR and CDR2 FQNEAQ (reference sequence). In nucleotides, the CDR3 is TGTGCCAGCAGCCCCGAGACAGGGGGAAACGTTGAAGCTTTCTTT. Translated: CASSPETGGNVEAFF.

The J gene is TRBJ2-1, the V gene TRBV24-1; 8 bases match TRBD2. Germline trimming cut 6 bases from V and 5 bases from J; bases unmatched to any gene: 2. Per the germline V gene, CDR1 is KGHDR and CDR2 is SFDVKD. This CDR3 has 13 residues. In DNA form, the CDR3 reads TGTGCCACCAGTCGGGGGGGTAACAATGAGCAGTTCTTC. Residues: CATSRGGNNEQFF.

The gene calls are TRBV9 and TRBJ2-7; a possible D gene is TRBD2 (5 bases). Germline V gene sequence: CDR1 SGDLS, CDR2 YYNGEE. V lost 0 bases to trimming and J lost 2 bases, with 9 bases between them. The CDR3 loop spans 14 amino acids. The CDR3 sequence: CASSVDLGAYEQYF. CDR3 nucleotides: TGTGCCAGCAGCGTAGATCTCGGGGCCTACGAGCAGTACTTC.

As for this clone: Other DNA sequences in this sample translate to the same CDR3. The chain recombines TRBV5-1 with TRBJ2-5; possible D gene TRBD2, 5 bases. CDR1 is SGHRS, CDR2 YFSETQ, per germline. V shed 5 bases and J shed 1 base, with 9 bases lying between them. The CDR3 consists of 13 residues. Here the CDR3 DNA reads TGCGCCAGCAGTTTTAGCGCCCAAGAGACCCAGTACTTC. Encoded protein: CASSFSAQETQYF.

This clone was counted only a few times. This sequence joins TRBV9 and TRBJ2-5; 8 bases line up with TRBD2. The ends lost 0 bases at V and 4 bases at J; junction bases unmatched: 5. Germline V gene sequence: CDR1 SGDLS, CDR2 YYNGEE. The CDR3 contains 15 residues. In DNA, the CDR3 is TGTGCCAGCAGCGTAGAAGGTACTAGCGGAGAGACCCAGTACTTC. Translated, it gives CASSVEGTSGETQYF. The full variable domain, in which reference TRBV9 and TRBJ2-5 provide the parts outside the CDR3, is DSGVTQTPKHLITATGQRVTLRCSPRSGDLSVYWYQQSLDQGLQFLIQYYNGEERAKGNILERFSAQQFPDLHSELNLSSLELGDSALYFCASSVEGTSGETQYFGPGTRLLVL.

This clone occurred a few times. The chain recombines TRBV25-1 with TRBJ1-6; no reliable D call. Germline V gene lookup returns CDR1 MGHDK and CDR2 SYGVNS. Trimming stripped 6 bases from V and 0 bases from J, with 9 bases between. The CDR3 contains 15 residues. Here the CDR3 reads CASRTPGSYNSPLHF. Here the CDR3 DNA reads TGTGCCAGCAGGACTCCTGGCTCCTATAATTCACCCCTCCACTTT.

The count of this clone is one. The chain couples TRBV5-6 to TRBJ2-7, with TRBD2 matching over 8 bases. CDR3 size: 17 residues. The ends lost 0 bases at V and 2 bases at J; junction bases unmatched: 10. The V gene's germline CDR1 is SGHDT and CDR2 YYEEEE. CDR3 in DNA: TGTGCCAGCAGCTTGGCCGGCGGGGGGACCGTTGCCTACGAGCAGTACTTC. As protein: CASSLAGGGTVAYEQYF.

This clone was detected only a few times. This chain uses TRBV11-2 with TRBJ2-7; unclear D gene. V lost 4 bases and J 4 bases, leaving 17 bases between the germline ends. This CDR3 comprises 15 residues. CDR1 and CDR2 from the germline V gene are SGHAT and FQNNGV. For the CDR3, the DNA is TGTGCCAGCAGCTCCCCGGTCTCGAGTTCTTACGAGCAGTACTTC. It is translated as CASSSPVSSSYEQYF.

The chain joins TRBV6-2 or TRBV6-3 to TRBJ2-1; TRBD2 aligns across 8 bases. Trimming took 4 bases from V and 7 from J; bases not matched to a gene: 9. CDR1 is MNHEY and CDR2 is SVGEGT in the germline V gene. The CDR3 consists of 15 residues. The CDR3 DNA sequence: TGTGCCAGCAGTTCCCGGGGGGGCCCCGAGAATGAGCAGTTCTTC. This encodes CASSSRGGPENEQFF.

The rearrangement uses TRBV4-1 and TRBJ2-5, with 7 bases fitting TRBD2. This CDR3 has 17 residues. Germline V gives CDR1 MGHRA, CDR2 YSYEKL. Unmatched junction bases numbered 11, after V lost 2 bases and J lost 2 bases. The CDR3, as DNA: TGCGCCAGCAGCCAATATTTGGCTAGCGGAAAGCAAGAGACCCAGTACTTC. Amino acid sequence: CASSQYLASGKQETQYF.

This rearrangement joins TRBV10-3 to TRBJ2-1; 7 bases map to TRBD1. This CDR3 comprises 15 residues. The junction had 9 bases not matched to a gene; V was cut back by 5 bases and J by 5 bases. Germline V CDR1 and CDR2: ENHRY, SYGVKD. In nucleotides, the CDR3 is TGTGCCATCAGTCCCGGACAGGAGATCAACAATGAGCAGTTCTTC. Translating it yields CAISPGQEINNEQFF.

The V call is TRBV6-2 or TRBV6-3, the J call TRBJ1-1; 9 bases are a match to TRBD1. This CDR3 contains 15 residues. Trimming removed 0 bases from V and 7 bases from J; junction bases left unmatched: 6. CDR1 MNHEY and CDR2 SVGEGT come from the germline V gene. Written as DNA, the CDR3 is TGTGCCAGCAGTTACTCCTGGACAGGGGCGAATGAAGCTTTCTTT. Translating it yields CASSYSWTGANEAFF.

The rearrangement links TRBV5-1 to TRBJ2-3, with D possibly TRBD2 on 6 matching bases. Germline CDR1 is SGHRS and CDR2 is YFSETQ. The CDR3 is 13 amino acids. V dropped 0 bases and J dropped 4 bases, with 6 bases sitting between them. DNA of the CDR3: TGCGCCAGCAGCTTGGCTAGCGCAGATACGCAGTATTTT. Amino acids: CASSLASADTQYF.

The CDR3 region has the DNA TGTGCCAGCAGCGTAGGCGGCGGACAGCGCTACAATGAGCAGTTCTTC. Protein: CASSVGGGQRYNEQFF. This sequence joins TRBV9 and TRBJ2-1, with a weak D call TRBD1 (6 bases). CDR1 is SGDLS, CDR2 YYNGEE, per germline. Trimming removed 0 bases from V and 3 bases from J, with 13 bases in between. There are 16 residues in the CDR3.

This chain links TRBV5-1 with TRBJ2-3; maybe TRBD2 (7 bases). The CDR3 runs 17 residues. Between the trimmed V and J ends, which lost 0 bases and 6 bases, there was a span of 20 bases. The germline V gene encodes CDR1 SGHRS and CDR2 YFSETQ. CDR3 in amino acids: CASSLAGGPGGTDTQYF. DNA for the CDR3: TGCGCCAGCAGCTTGGCCGGGGGGCCGGGAGGTACCGATACGCAGTATTTT.

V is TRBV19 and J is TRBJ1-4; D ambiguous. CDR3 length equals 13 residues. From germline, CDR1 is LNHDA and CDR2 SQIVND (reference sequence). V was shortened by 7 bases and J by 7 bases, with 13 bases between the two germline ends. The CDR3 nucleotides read TGTGCCAGTAAAGGGCGGGGAGGTGAAAAACTGTTTTTT. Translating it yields CASKGRGGEKLFF.

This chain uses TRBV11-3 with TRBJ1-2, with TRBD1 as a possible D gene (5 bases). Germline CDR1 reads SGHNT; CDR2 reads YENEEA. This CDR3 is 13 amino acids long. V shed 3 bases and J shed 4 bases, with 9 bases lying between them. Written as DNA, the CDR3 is TGTGCCAGCAGCTTTGACAGACTCTATGGCTACACCTTC. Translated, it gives CASSFDRLYGYTF.

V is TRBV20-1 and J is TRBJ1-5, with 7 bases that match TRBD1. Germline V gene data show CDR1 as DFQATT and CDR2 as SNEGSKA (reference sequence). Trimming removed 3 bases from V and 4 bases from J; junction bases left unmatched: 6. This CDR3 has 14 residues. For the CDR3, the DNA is TGCAGTGCTAGTAGGACAGGCCGGAATCAGCCCCAGCATTTT. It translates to CSASRTGRNQPQHF.

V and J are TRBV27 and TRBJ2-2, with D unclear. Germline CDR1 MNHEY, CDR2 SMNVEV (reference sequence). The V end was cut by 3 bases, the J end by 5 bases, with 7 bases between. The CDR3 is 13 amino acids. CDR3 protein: CASSLALTGELFF. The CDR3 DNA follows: TGTGCCAGCAGTTTGGCCTTGACCGGGGAGCTGTTTTTT.

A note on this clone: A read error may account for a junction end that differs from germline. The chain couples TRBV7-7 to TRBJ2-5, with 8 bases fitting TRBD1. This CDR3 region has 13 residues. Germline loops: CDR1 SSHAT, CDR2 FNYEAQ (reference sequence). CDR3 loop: CASSLGTGETQYF. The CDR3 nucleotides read TGTGCTAGCAGCTTAGGGACAGGAGAGACCCAGTACTTC.

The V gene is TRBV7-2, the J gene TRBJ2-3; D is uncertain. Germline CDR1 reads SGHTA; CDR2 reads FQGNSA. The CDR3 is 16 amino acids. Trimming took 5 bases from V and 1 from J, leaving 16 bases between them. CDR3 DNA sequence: TGTGCCAGCAGCCCTACTGGGCAAACCCGCACAGATACGCAGTATTTT. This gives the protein CASSPTGQTRTDTQYF.

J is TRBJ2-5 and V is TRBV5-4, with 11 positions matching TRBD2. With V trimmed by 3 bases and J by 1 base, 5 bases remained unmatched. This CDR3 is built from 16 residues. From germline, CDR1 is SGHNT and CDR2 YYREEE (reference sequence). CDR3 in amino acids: CASSSTSGATQETQYF. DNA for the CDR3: TGTGCCAGCAGCTCGACTAGCGGGGCCACCCAAGAGACCCAGTACTTC.

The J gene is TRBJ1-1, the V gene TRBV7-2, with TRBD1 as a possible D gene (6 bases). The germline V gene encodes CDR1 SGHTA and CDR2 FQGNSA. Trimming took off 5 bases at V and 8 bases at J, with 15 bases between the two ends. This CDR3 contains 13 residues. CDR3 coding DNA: TGTGCCAGCAGCCCTAAAAGAGACAGGGAAGCTTTCTTT. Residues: CASSPKRDREAFF.

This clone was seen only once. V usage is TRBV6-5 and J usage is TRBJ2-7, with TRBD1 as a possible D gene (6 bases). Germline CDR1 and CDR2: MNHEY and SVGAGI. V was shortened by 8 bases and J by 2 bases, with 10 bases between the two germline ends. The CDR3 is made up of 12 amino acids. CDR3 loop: CASGRGPYEQYF. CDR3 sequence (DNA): TGTGCCAGCGGCAGGGGCCCCTACGAGCAGTACTTC.